This TCR beta chain came from a study of blood T cell repertoires in COVID-19. Study context: Whether acute or convalescent, the COVID-19 samples came from the United States, Italy and Spain.

Germline CDR1 and CDR2: SGHRS and YFSETQ. The V end lost 4 bases, the J end lost 2 bases, and 16 bases lay between the germline ends. The CDR3 is made up of 16 amino acids. As handled by the study authors: Amplified reference gene primers provided the basis for estimating nucleated cell counts. This table comes from immunoSEQ multiplex PCR, and its TCRdb copy is limited to in-frame clones, with some not included. V and J calls and clone size follow that table, whereas D and trimming were derived from the DNA. The table shows approximately 220,000 clones, with about 84% occurring only once. The TCR comes from a woman of 80 years or more with acute or convalescent COVID-19. The gene calls are TRBV5-1 and TRBJ2-1; TRBD1 is a possible D gene (7 bases). The sample was peripheral blood. This CDR3 reads CASSPGDSVTYNEQFF. CDR3 coding DNA: TGCGCCAGCAGCCCGGGGGACAGTGTCACCTACAATGAGCAGTTCTTC. The full variable domain, with the rest looked up from reference TRBV5-1 and TRBJ2-1, is KAGVTQTPRYLIKTRGQQVTLSCSPISGHRSVSWYQQTPGQGLQFLFEYFSETQRNKGNFPGRFSGRQFSNSRSEMNVSTLELGDSALYLCASSPGDSVTYNEQFFGPGTRLTVL.